This T cell receptor beta chain appears in the sequencing data of a study of OX40 agonist ivuxolimab in advanced cancers. Sequenced by immunoSEQ multiplex PCR; TCRdb stores in-frame clones only, minus some. The repertoire holds some 57,000 clones, with 80% to 90% as singletons. The clonotype was recovered from an adult with an advanced solid tumor such as melanoma, head and neck, liver or kidney cancer. Sequencing used CD4+ or CD8+ T cells sorted from blood, obtained in a trial of the OX40 agonist ivuxolimab.

CDR3 amino acids: CATLGQLNTGELFF. DNA of the CDR3: TGTGCCACCTTGGGACAGCTGAACACCGGGGAGCTGTTTTTT. The chain joins TRBV28 to TRBJ2-2; 7 bases line up with TRBD1. The germline V gene encodes CDR1 MDHEN and CDR2 SYDVKM. V gave up 10 bases and J gave up 1 base; unmatched junction bases: 6. The CDR3 runs to 14 residues.